This T cell receptor (beta chain) comes out of a study of CD8 T cells in ankylosing spondylitis. About this clonotype itself: Antigen unknown.

TCRdb fed the 5' RACE reads into MiXCR, producing one record per CDR3 protein. The table lists 250,000 to 300,000 distinct CDR3 sequences, 20% of them singletons. The length of the CDR3 is 16 residues. The germline CDR1 and CDR2 sequences are LGHNA and YNFKEQ. Trimming cost V 1 base and J 5 bases; bases outside gene matches: 5. Findings and caveats of the study: In ankylosing spondylitis patients, matched synovial fluid reportedly showed significant enrichment of disease-linked clones. Disease-linked clones had a CD8+ phenotype and relatively low frequency in peripheral blood. Previously reported in reactive arthritis synovial fluid and blood were some of the motif variants.

This sequence originates from a male donor with ankylosing spondylitis or in good health (not recorded which). The rearrangement uses TRBV4-2 and TRBJ2-3; 11 bases map to TRBD2. Material: blood, either unsorted or a sorted T cell fraction (not recorded which). The CDR3 loop reads CASSQGASGRLDTQYF. The CDR3 DNA sequence: TGTGCCAGCAGCCAAGGGGCTAGCGGGAGGTTAGATACGCAGTATTTT.